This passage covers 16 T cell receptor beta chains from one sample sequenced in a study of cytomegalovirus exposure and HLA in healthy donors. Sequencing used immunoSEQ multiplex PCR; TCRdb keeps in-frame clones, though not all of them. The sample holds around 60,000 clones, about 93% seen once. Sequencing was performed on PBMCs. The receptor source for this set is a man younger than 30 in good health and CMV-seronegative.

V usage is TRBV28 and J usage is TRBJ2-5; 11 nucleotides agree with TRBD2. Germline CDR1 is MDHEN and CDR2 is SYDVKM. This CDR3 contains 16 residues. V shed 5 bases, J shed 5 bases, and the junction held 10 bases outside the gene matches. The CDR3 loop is CASSPIAGGPGETQYF. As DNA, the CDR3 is TGTGCCAGCAGTCCTATAGCGGGAGGGCCTGGGGAGACCCAGTACTTC.

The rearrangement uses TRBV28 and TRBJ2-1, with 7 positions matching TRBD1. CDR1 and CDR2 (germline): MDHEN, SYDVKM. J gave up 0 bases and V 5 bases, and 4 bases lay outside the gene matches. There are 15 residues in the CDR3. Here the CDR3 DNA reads TGTGCCAGCAGTATACAGGGGAGCTCCTACAATGAGCAGTTCTTC. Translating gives CASSIQGSSYNEQFF.

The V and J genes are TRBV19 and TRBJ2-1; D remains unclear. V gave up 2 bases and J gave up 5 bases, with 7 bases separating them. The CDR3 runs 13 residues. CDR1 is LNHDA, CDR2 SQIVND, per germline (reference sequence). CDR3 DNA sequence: TGTGCCAGTAGTATACGGGTGGACAATGAGCAGTTCTTC. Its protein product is CASSIRVDNEQFF.

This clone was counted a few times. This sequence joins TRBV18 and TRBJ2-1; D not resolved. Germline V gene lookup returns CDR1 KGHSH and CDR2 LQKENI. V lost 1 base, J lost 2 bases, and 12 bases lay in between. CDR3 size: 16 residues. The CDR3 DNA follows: TGTGCCAGCTCACCACGAACCGGGTACCCCTACAATGAGCAGTTCTTC. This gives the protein CASSPRTGYPYNEQFF.

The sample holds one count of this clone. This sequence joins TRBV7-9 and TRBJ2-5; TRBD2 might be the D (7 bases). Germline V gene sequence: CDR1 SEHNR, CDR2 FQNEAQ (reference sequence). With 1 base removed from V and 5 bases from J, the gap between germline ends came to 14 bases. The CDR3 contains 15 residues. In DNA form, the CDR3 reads TGTGCCAGCAGCTTAGGGACACAGGGAGGGGAGACCCAGTACTTC. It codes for CASSLGTQGGETQYF.

CDR3 protein: CASSFWSGREAYNEQFF. CDR3 bases: TGCGCCAGCAGCTTTTGGAGTGGGCGGGAGGCCTACAATGAGCAGTTCTTC. This rearrangement joins TRBV5-1 to TRBJ2-1; 8 bases fit TRBD2. CDR1 and CDR2 (germline): SGHRS, YFSETQ. V shed 2 bases, J shed 2 bases, and the junction held 9 bases outside the gene matches. There are 17 residues in the CDR3.

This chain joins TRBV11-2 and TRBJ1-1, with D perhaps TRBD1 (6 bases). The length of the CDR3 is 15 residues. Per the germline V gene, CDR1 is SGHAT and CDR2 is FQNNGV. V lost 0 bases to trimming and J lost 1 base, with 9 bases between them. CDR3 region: CASSLEGHSNTEAFF. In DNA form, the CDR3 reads TGTGCCAGCAGCTTAGAGGGACACTCGAACACTGAAGCTTTCTTT.

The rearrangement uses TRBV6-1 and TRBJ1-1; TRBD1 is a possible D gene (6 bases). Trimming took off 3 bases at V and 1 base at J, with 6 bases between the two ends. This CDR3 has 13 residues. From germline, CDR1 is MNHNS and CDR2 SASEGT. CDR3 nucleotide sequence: TGTGCCAGCAGTGAGACAGGGAACACTGAAGCTTTCTTT. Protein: CASSETGNTEAFF.

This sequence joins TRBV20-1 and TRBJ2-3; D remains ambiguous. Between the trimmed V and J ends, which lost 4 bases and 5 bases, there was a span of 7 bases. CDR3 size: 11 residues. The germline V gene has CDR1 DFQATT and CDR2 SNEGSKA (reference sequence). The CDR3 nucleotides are TGCAGTGCTACCGCTAAAGATACGCAGTATTTT. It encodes CSATAKDTQYF.

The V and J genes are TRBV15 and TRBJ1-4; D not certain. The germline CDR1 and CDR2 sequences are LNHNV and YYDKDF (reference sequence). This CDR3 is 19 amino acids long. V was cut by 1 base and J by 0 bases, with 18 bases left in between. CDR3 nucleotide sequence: TGTGCCACCAGCAGAGCCACAATCCTATCCAGGTCAACTAATGAAAAACTGTTTTTT. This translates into CATSRATILSRSTNEKLFF.

CDR3 bases: TGTGCCACCGGCGGCATACGCTCTGGAAACACCATATATTTT. Translating it yields CATGGIRSGNTIYF. The genes are TRBV28 and TRBJ1-3; D remains unclear. This CDR3 contains 14 residues. Trimming stripped 10 bases from V and 0 bases from J, with 13 bases between. Germline V lookup: CDR1 MDHEN, CDR2 SYDVKM.

The CDR3 region has the DNA TGTGCCAGCAGCGCGACTAGTATCTTCAATGAGCAGTTCTTC. Amino acid sequence: CASSATSIFNEQFF. This chain uses TRBV7-9 with TRBJ2-1; maybe TRBD2 (6 bases). V was cut by 5 bases and J by 6 bases, with 14 bases left in between. From germline, CDR1 is SEHNR and CDR2 FQNEAQ (reference sequence). The CDR3 sequence is 14 residues long. The complete variable domain, with remaining parts taken from reference TRBV7-9 and TRBJ2-1, reads DTGVSQNPRHKITKRGQNVTFRCDPISEHNRLYWYRQTLGQGPEFLTYFQNEAQLEKSRLLSDRFSAERPKGSFSTLEIQRTEQGDSAMYLCASSATSIFNEQFFGPGTRLTVL.

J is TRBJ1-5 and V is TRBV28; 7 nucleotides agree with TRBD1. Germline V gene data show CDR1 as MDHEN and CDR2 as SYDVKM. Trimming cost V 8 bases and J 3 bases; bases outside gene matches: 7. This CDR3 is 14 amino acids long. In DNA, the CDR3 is TGTGCCAGCTTTGAGACAGGGAACAATCAGCCCCAGCATTTT. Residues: CASFETGNNQPQHF.

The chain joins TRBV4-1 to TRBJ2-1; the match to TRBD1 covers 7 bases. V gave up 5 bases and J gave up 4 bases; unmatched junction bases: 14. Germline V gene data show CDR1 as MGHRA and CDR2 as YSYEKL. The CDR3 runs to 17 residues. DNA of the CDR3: TGCGCCAGCAGCTCGACGACCGGGACAGTGAATTACAATGAGCAGTTCTTC. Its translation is CASSSTTGTVNYNEQFF.

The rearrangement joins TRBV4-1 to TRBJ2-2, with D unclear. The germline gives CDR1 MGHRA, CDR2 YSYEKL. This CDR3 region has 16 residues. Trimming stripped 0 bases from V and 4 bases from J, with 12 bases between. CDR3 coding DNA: TGCGCCAGCAGCCAAGAAGAGCGCTTGGTCACCGGGGAGCTGTTTTTT. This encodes CASSQEERLVTGELFF.

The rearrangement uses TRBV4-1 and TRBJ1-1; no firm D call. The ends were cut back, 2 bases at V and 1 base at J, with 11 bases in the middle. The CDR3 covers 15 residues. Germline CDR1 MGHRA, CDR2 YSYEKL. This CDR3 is CASSQSPLRNTEAFF. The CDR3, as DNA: TGCGCCAGCAGCCAATCACCCCTGAGGAACACTGAAGCTTTCTTT.